Each of the 15 T cell receptor beta chains below was sequenced from the same sample in a study of blood T cells in healthy people across ages. Sample-barcoded 5' priming and a J-beta primer mix drove a second PCR of 7 to 11 cycles. TCRdb reprocessed the 5' RACE reads with MiXCR, giving one entry per CDR3 protein. The table has hundreds of thousands of distinct CDR3 sequences, 45% to 50% seen once. Material for sequencing was blood. The receptors here all came from a woman aged 55-70 years in good health.

Only a few counts were recorded for this clonotype. The J gene is TRBJ1-6, the V gene TRBV25-1; TRBD1 agrees at 8 bases. Unmatched junction bases numbered 6, after V lost 1 base and J lost 10 bases. The CDR3 totals 15 residues. Germline V gene sequence: CDR1 MGHDK, CDR2 SYGVNS. The CDR3 DNA reads as TGTGCCAGCAGTGAATTCAGGGGGCAAGGATCACCCCTCCACTTT. As protein: CASSEFRGQGSPLHF.

This chain links TRBV7-3 with TRBJ2-2, with D maybe TRBD1 (5 bases). Germline V gives CDR1 SGHTA, CDR2 FQGTGA. The CDR3 consists of 14 residues. The ends were cut back, 5 bases at V and 1 base at J, with 8 bases in the middle. The CDR3 DNA is TGTGCCAGCAGCAGAGACAGGAACACCGGGGAGCTGTTTTTT. The encoded protein is CASSRDRNTGELFF.

The genes are TRBV10-3 and TRBJ1-5; TRBD1 aligns across 7 bases. The CDR3 has 14 amino acids. Per germline, CDR1 ENHRY and CDR2 SYGVKD. Trimming cost V 3 bases and J 5 bases; bases outside gene matches: 4. CDR3 in DNA: TGTGCCATCAGTGACGGGGACAGTTATCAGCCCCAGCATTTT. It specifies CAISDGDSYQPQHF.

This clonotype was observed a few times. This chain joins TRBV12-3 or TRBV12-4 and TRBJ1-1; D is possibly TRBD1 (6 bases). The CDR3 length is 14 residues. V was shortened by 8 bases and J by 0 bases, with 13 bases between the two germline ends. CDR3 nucleotides: TGTGCCAGCTCGAGACAGGTGATGAACACTGAAGCTTTCTTT. Encoded protein: CASSRQVMNTEAFF.

This clonotype was observed a few times. The chain is built from TRBV7-2 and TRBJ2-4; D possibly matches TRBD1 or TRBD2 (5 bases each). The CDR3 consists of 14 residues. Germline values: CDR1 SGHTA, CDR2 FQGNSA. V was pared by 6 bases and J by 0 bases, with 9 bases between. The CDR3 region has the DNA TGTGCCAGCAGTGGGACCCTAGCCAAAAACATTCAGTACTTC. This gives the protein CASSGTLAKNIQYF.

The chain recombines TRBV6-2 or TRBV6-3 with TRBJ1-1; possibly TRBD1 for D (6 bases). The CDR3 totals 16 residues. The germline V and J ends were trimmed by 2 bases and 1 base, with 14 bases remaining between them. Germline V gene sequence: CDR1 MNHEY, CDR2 SVGEGT. The CDR3 nucleotides read TGTGCCAGCAGTTACGTAGTTGGGGGCTGGAACACTGAAGCTTTCTTT. It codes for CASSYVVGGWNTEAFF.

This clonotype came up a few times. The chain has TRBV4-2 and TRBJ2-5, with D tentatively TRBD2 (6 bases). Trimming took 1 base from V and 2 from J, leaving 14 bases between them. Germline V lookup: CDR1 LGHNA, CDR2 YNFKEQ. CDR3 length: 16 amino acids. CDR3 DNA: TGTGCCAGCAGCCAAGGACTAGTCCGCCCTCAAGAGACCCAGTACTTC. As protein: CASSQGLVRPQETQYF.

The chain combines TRBV10-3 with TRBJ1-5, with TRBD1 matching over 7 bases. The J segment lost 5 bases and the V segment lost 6 bases, leaving 7 bases of the junction unmatched. From germline, CDR1 is ENHRY and CDR2 SYGVKD. The CDR3 totals 14 residues. The CDR3 here is CAISTDRDYQPQHF. The CDR3 bases are TGTGCCATCAGCACAGACAGGGATTATCAGCCCCAGCATTTT.

The rearrangement links TRBV18 to TRBJ2-3; D is uncertain. The V gene lost 6 bases and the J gene lost 2 bases, with 9 bases spanning the gap. The CDR3 totals 13 residues. Germline V gives CDR1 KGHSH, CDR2 LQKENI. Here the CDR3 reads CASSATHTDTQYF. As DNA, the CDR3 is TGTGCCAGCTCTGCCACCCACACAGATACGCAGTATTTT.

This clonotype was counted a few times. The chain joins TRBV4-2 to TRBJ2-7, with D possibly TRBD1 on 6 matching bases. The V and J ends lost 0 bases and 3 bases respectively, with 12 bases between them. Germline CDR1 and CDR2: LGHNA and YNFKEQ. This CDR3 is 15 amino acids long. The CDR3 DNA follows: TGTGCCAGCAGCCAAGAAAGGGGCAGGGGCTACGAGCAGTACTTC. Translating gives CASSQERGRGYEQYF.

This clonotype appeared a few times. The chain links TRBV12-3 or TRBV12-4 to TRBJ2-7, with TRBD2 as a possible D gene (6 bases). This CDR3 has 16 residues. V was pared by 6 bases and J by 2 bases, with 20 bases between. CDR3 loop: CASSLWRTGEAYEQYF. CDR3 DNA sequence: TGTGCCAGCAGCCTCTGGAGGACGGGGGAGGCCTACGAGCAGTACTTC.

About this clonotype: Mismatch with germline at one junction end may stem from a read error. The chain joins TRBV6-5 to TRBJ2-3; D call uncertain. The CDR3 is 14 amino acids. Germline V gene data show CDR1 as MNHEY and CDR2 as SVGAGI. For the CDR3, the DNA is TGTGCCAACAGTTCTGGATGGGGCACAGATACGCAGTATTTT. It yields the protein CANSSGWGTDTQYF.

DNA for the CDR3: TGCGCCAGCAGCTCCGGACGCAAAGGGACAGTCAGCTCCTACGAGCAGTACTTC. Translated: CASSSGRKGTVSSYEQYF. The chain uses TRBV5-1 and TRBJ2-7, with 7 bases matching TRBD1. V trimming: 3 bases; J trimming: 0 bases; junction bases outside the gene matches: 15. CDR3 length: 18 amino acids. Germline-derived CDR1 and CDR2 are SGHRS and YFSETQ.

This clonotype was observed a handful of times. The chain recombines TRBV7-9 with TRBJ2-4; D may correspond to TRBD1 or TRBD2 (5 bases each). The length of the CDR3 is 15 residues. Per germline, CDR1 SEHNR and CDR2 FQNEAQ (reference sequence). V was cut by 4 bases and J by 0 bases, with 10 bases left in between. The CDR3 region has the DNA TGTGCCAGCAGCTCGGGACCGTCAGCCAAAAACATTCAGTACTTC. Its protein product is CASSSGPSAKNIQYF.

The chain is built from TRBV9 and TRBJ2-3; D may be TRBD1 or TRBD2 (5 bases each). Germline CDR1 SGDLS, CDR2 YYNGEE. The CDR3 contains 15 residues. Trimming pared 0 bases from V and 6 bases from J, leaving 14 bases between. CDR3 sequence (DNA): TGTGCCAGCAGCGTAGTAGCCATGGGGACGGATACGCAGTATTTT. Its protein is CASSVVAMGTDTQYF.